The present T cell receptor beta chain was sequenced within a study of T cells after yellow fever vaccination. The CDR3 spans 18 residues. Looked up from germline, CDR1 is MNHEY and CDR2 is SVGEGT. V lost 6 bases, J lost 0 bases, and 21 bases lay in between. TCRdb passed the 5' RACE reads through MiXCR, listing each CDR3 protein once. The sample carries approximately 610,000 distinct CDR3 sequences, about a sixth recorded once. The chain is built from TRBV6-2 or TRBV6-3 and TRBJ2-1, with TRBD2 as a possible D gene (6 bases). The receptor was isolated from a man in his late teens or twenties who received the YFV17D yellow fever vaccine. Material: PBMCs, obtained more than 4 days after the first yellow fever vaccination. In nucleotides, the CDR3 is TGTGCCAGCAGAGAGGACGGATTTGGGACTCGCTCCTACAATGAGCAGTTCTTC. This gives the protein CASREDGFGTRSYNEQFF.